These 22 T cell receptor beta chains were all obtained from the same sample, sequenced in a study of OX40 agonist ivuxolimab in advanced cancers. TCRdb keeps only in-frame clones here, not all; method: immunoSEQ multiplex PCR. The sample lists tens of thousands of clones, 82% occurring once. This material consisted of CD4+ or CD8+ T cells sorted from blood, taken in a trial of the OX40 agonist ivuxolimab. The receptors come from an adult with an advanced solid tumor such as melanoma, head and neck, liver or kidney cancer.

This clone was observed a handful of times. CDR3 residues: CAWGGGLLRGEAFF. The CDR3 DNA follows: TGTGCCTGGGGAGGTGGGTTATTACGGGGTGAAGCTTTCTTT. The V gene is TRBV30, the J gene TRBJ1-1, with unresolved D. Per the germline V gene, CDR1 is GTSNPN and CDR2 is SVGIG (reference sequence). This CDR3 spans 14 amino acids. The ends were cut back, 5 bases at V and 7 bases at J, with 20 bases in the middle.

Here the CDR3 reads CASSLAGSNRVHGYTF. As DNA, the CDR3 is TGTGCCAGCAGCTTGGCAGGATCAAACAGGGTCCATGGCTACACCTTC. This chain links TRBV5-4 with TRBJ1-2; D might be TRBD1 (6 bases). Germline assignment: CDR1 SGHNT and CDR2 YYREEE (reference sequence). This CDR3 spans 16 amino acids. With 0 bases removed from V and 6 bases from J, the gap between germline ends came to 18 bases.

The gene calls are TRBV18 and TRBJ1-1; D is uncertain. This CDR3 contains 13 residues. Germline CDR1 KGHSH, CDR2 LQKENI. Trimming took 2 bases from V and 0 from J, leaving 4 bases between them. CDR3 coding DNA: TGTGCCAGCTCACCAGACTTGAACACTGAAGCTTTCTTT. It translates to CASSPDLNTEAFF.

In DNA, the CDR3 is TGTGCCTGGACAGAACTCATGAACACTGAAGCTTTCTTT. This encodes CAWTELMNTEAFF. This chain joins TRBV30 and TRBJ1-1; D not resolved. Germline CDR1 and CDR2: GTSNPN and SVGIG (reference sequence). The length of the CDR3 is 13 residues. The ends were cut back, 4 bases at V and 0 bases at J, with 9 bases in the middle.

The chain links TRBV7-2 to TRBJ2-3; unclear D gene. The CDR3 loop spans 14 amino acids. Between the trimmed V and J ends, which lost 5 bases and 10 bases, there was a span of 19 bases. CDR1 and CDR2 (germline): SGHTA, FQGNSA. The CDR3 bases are TGTGCCAGCAGCCCGGGCAGTCCCAGCATGGCGCAGTATTTT. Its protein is CASSPGSPSMAQYF.

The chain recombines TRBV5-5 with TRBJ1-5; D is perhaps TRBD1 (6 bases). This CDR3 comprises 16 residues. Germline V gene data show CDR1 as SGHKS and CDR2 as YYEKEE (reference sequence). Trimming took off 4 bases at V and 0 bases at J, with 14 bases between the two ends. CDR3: CASSPHRVNSNQPQHF. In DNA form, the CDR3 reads TGTGCCAGCAGCCCCCACAGGGTTAATAGCAATCAGCCCCAGCATTTT.

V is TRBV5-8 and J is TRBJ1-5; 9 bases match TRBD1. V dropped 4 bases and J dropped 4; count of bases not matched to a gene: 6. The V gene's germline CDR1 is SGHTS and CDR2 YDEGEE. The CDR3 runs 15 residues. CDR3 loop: CASSPGTGKNQPQHF. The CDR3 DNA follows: TGTGCCAGCAGCCCCGGGACAGGGAAGAATCAGCCCCAGCATTTT.

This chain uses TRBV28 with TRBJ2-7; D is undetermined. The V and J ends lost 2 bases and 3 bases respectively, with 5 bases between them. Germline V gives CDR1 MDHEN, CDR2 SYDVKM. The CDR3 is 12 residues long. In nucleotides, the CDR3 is TGTGCCAGCAGTTTAGCGGACTACGAGCAGTACTTC. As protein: CASSLADYEQYF.

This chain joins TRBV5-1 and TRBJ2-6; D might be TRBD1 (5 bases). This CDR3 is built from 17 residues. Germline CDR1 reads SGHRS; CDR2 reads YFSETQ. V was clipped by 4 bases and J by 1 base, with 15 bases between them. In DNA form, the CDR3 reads TGCGCCAGCAGCCAACAACCGACAGCTTCTGGGGCCAACGTCCTGACTTTC. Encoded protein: CASSQQPTASGANVLTF.

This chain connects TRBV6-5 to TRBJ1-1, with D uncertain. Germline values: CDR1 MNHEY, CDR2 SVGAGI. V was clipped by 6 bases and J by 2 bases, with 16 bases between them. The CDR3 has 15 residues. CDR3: CASSHRRVANTEAFF. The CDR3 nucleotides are TGTGCCAGCAGCCATCGGCGGGTTGCTAACACTGAAGCTTTCTTT.

CDR3 nucleotide sequence: TGTGCCAGCAGCTTAGGGGGCTCTGGCAATCAGCCCCAGCATTTT. This sequence encodes CASSLGGSGNQPQHF. The chain couples TRBV5-8 to TRBJ1-5; 7 bases align to TRBD1. Germline V CDR1 and CDR2: SGHTS, YDEGEE. The CDR3 has 15 amino acids. J lost 2 bases, V lost 2 bases, and 4 bases had no gene match.

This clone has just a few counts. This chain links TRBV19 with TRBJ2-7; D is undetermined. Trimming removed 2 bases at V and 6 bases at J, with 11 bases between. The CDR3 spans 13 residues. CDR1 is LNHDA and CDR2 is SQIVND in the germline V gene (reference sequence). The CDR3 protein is CASSIRWPFEQYF. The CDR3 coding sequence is TGTGCCAGTAGTATAAGATGGCCATTCGAGCAGTACTTC.

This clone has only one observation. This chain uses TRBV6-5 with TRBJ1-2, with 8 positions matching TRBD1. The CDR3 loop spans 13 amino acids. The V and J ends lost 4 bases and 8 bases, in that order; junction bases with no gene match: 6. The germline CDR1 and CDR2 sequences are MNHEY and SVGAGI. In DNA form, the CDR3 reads TGTGCCAGCAGTTTGACAGGGGTAGGAGGCTACACCTTC. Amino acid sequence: CASSLTGVGGYTF.

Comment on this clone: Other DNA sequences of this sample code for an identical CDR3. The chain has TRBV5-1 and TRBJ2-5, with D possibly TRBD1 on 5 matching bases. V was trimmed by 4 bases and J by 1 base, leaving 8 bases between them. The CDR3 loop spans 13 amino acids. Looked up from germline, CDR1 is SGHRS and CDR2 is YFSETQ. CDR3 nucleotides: TGCGCCAGCAGCCTGGACACCCAAGAGACCCAGTACTTC. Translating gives CASSLDTQETQYF.

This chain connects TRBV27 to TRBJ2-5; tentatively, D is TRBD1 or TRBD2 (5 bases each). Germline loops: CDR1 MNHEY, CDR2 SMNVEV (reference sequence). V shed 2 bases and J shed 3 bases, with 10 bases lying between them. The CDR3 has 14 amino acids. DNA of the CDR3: TGTGCCAGCAGTTTACGGGACCGTAAAGAGACCCAGTACTTC. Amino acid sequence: CASSLRDRKETQYF.

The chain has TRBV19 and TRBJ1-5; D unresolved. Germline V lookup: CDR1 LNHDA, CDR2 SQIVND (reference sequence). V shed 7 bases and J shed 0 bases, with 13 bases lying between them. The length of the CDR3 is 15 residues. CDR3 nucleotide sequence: TGTGCCAGTACCACCCCCGGCCGTAGCAATCAGCCCCAGCATTTT. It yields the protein CASTTPGRSNQPQHF.

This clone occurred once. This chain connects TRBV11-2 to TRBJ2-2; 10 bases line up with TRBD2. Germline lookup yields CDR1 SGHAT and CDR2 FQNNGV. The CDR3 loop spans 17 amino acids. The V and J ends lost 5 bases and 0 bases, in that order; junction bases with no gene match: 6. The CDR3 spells CASSPKLAGANTGELFF. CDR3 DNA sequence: TGTGCCAGCAGCCCGAAGCTAGCGGGGGCGAACACCGGGGAGCTGTTTTTT.

The CDR3 here is CASSQEARVTSNQPQHF. The CDR3 nucleotides read TGTGCCAGCAGCCAAGAGGCCAGGGTAACCAGCAATCAGCCCCAGCATTTT. J is TRBJ1-5 and V is TRBV4-2; weak D call: TRBD1 (5 bases). The CDR3 is made up of 17 amino acids. CDR1 and CDR2 from the germline V gene are LGHNA and YNFKEQ. The V end lost 0 bases, the J end lost 1 base, and 13 bases lay between the germline ends.

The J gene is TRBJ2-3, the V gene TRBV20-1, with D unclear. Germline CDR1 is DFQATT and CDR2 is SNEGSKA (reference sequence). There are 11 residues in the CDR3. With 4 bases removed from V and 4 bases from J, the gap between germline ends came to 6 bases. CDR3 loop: CSATSADTQYF. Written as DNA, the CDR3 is TGCAGTGCTACCTCGGCAGATACGCAGTATTTT.

The CDR3 here is CASSSMAGQGSDEQYF. CDR3 sequence (DNA): TGTGCCAGCAGCTCAATGGCGGGACAGGGCTCGGACGAGCAGTACTTC. The chain uses TRBV7-6 and TRBJ2-7; 9 bases agree with TRBD1. The V and J ends lost 4 bases and 5 bases, in that order; junction bases with no gene match: 12. Germline lookup yields CDR1 SGHVS and CDR2 FNYEAQ. The CDR3 contains 16 residues.

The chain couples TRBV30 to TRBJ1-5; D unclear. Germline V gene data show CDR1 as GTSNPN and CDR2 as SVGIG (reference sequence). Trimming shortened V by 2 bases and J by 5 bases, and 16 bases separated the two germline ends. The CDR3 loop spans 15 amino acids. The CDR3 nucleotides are TGTGCCTGGAGTAAACCGCGGGCCGGGGATCAGCCCCAGCATTTT. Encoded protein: CAWSKPRAGDQPQHF.

The CDR3 DNA reads TGTGCCAGCGGATTACTAGCAACTAATGAAAAACTGTTTTTT. Its translation is CASGLLATNEKLFF. The chain uses TRBV2 and TRBJ1-4; no reliable D call. This CDR3 comprises 14 residues. CDR1 SNHLY and CDR2 FYNNEI come from the germline V gene. V dropped 8 bases and J dropped 0 bases, with 10 bases sitting between them.